The T cell receptor (beta chain) described here comes from a study of shared clonotypes between healthy human individuals. The repertoire was sequenced with immunoSEQ multiplex PCR; TCRdb's copy has only in-frame clones and lacks some. The table shows around 2,000,000 clones, with about 95% occurring only once. J gave up 3 bases and V 5 bases, and 3 bases lay outside the gene matches. The CDR3 consists of 14 residues. Germline V gene sequence: CDR1 LNHNV, CDR2 YYDKDF (reference sequence). Only CD45RO-negative cells positively selected for CCR7 counted as naive CD8 cells, so terminally differentiated effector memory CD45RA+ cells were excluded.

The specimen was naive CD8+ T cells sorted from blood. This TCR was recovered from a man between 18 and 35 years old in good health. The genes are TRBV15 and TRBJ1-4; 7 bases line up with TRBD1. The CDR3 sequence is CATSGTAPNEKLFF. CDR3 bases: TGTGCCACCAGCGGGACAGCACCTAATGAAAAACTGTTTTTT.